This T cell receptor (beta chain) was captured in a study of Graves' ophthalmopathy and Graves' hyperthyroidism. In the study overall: Prior to any treatment, peripheral blood was collected at the time of initial diagnosis. Study-wide points: Blood also harbored most expanded thyroid clonotypes above 0.001 frequency.

The sample holds many counts of this clonotype. Its target is unknown. V was pared by 1 base and J by 5 bases, with 14 bases between. The CDR3 runs 15 residues. Germline CDR1 is SEHNR and CDR2 is FQNEAQ (reference sequence). Amplification from RNA transcripts yielded the TCR beta CDR3 regions. RT-PCR in the first round used HTBI primers; a second-round multiplex PCR followed. TCRdb re-analysed the multiplex PCR reads in MiXCR, keeping a single row per CDR3 protein. The sample lists about 700,000 distinct CDR3 sequences, 40% occurring once. Those donors who had ophthalmopathy presented with moderate-to-severe activity, a CAS of ≥3, a NOSPECS of ≥4 and a duration under 3 months. Exclusion criteria comprised other autoimmune diseases, uncontrolled infections, pregnancy or lactation in patients.

This TCR was sampled from an adult man with Graves' ophthalmopathy. What was sequenced was peripheral blood. The rearrangement links TRBV7-9 to TRBJ1-1; D not resolved. Written as DNA, the CDR3 is TGTGCCAGCAGCTTAGTTCCGGGTCCGGGGACTGAAGCTTTCTTT. Its translation: CASSLVPGPGTEAFF. Full variable domain (remainder filled in from reference TRBV7-9 and TRBJ1-1): DTGVSQNPRHKITKRGQNVTFRCDPISEHNRLYWYRQTLGQGPEFLTYFQNEAQLEKSRLLSDRFSAERPKGSFSTLEIQRTEQGDSAMYLCASSLVPGPGTEAFFGQGTRLTVV.